This T cell receptor (beta chain) comes out of a study of Ad26.COV2.S vaccination and SARS-CoV-2 variants. For the study at large: Into the muscle, Ad26.COV2.S was dosed once or twice, 56 days apart. General study findings and limits: Breadth, reportedly substantial, characterized the spike-specific CD8+ and CD4+ T cell responses after vaccination.

The method was immunoSEQ multiplex PCR; TCRdb's version includes in-frame clones alone and lacks a portion of them. The data hold about 470,000 clones, with 90% observed a single time. Treatment specified: roughly 20 received Ad26.COV2.S at low or high dose, single or two shots; about 5 received placebo; per-sample allocation not given. Samples analyzed were those drawn on day 63 after the first vaccine or placebo injection. Boston supplied an adult donor aged 18-55 years. Per germline, CDR1 LNHDA and CDR2 SQIVND (reference sequence). The CDR3 runs to 14 residues. V lost 6 bases to trimming and J lost 5 bases, with 13 bases between them. About this clone: Its antigen is not known.

V and J are TRBV19 and TRBJ1-4; maybe TRBD1 (5 bases). This TCR derives from a person between 18 and 65 years old who received the Ad26.COV2.S COVID-19 vaccine or a placebo. This specimen was peripheral blood, taken in a trial of Ad26.COV2.S vaccine versus placebo. For the CDR3, the DNA is TGTGCCAGTAGGCCGACAGTTTCCAATGAAAAACTGTTTTTT. Amino acids: CASRPTVSNEKLFF.